Listed here are 27 T cell receptor beta chains from one sample, sequenced in a study of early T cells in non-severe SARS-CoV-2 infection. MiXCR, run by TCRdb on the 5' RACE reads, gives a single entry per CDR3 protein. The sample gives about 59,000 distinct CDR3 sequences, 10% to 14% of which show up once; approximately 1.7% is in the top ten. Sequencing was done on a sample of whole blood. The receptors stem from an adult who was a healthcare worker with PCR-confirmed SARS-CoV-2 infection or an uninfected control (not recorded which).

The V call is TRBV7-2, the J call TRBJ1-1; tentative D call: TRBD1 (5 bases). The CDR3 loop spans 12 amino acids. V lost 1 base and J lost 10, with 10 bases in between. From germline, CDR1 is SGHTA and CDR2 FQGNSA. This CDR3 is CASSLVGRAAFF. For the CDR3, the DNA is TGTGCCAGCAGCTTAGTCGGCAGGGCAGCTTTCTTT. Supplemented by reference TRBV7-2 and TRBJ1-1, the full variable domain reads GAGVSQSPSNKVTEKGKDVELRCDPISGHTALYWYRQSLGQGLEFLIYFQGNSAPDKSGLPSDRFSAERTGGSVSTLTIQRTQQEDSAVYLCASSLVGRAAFFGQGTRLTVV.

In DNA form, the CDR3 reads TGTGCCAGCAGCCCAACGGGTGCGAACACCGGGGAGCTGTTTTTT. Translating it yields CASSPTGANTGELFF. The rearrangement uses TRBV7-2 and TRBJ2-2; D unclear. The CDR3 loop spans 15 amino acids. The V gene lost 5 bases and the J gene lost 0 bases, with 10 bases spanning the gap. Germline V gives CDR1 SGHTA, CDR2 FQGNSA.

Many counts were recorded for this clonotype. V is TRBV18 and J is TRBJ1-1, with 12 bases lining up with TRBD1. V gave up 3 bases and J gave up 7 bases; unmatched junction bases: 6. Germline V gives CDR1 KGHSH, CDR2 LQKENI. CDR3 length: 15 amino acids. CDR3 sequence: CASSPRDRGLLEAFF. In DNA form, the CDR3 reads TGTGCCAGCTCACCGCGGGACAGGGGGCTGCTTGAAGCTTTCTTT.

The chain has TRBV20-1 and TRBJ2-7; unclear D gene. The CDR3 spans 12 residues. Germline V gives CDR1 DFQATT, CDR2 SNEGSKA (reference sequence). The V end lost 2 bases, the J end lost 2 bases, and 7 bases lay between the germline ends. CDR3 sequence (DNA): TGCAGTGCTAGATCGGATCCCTACGAGCAGTACTTC. Its protein product is CSARSDPYEQYF.

This CDR3 reads CASSPPSFYNEQFF. In DNA form, the CDR3 reads TGTGCCAGCAGCCCCCCCAGTTTCTACAATGAGCAGTTCTTC. The chain employs TRBV13 and TRBJ2-1, with no clear D. V was pared by 5 bases and J by 3 bases, with 11 bases between. This CDR3 has 14 amino acids. Germline V CDR1 and CDR2: PRHDT, FYEKMQ (reference sequence). The entire variable domain, with the rest obtained from reference TRBV13 and TRBJ2-1, is as follows: AAGVIQSPRHLIKEKRETATLKCYPIPRHDTVYWYQQGPGQDPQFLISFYEKMQSDKGSIPDRFSAQQFSDYHSELNMSSLELGDSALYFCASSPPSFYNEQFFGPGTRLTVL.

The table lists this clonotype with many counts. This chain joins TRBV6-6 and TRBJ2-1; the D is unclear. The CDR3 sequence is 14 residues long. Per germline, CDR1 MNHNY and CDR2 SVGAGI (reference sequence). V lost 11 bases, J lost 4 bases, and 18 bases lay in between. The CDR3 DNA follows: TGTGCCTCCCGAGCCCCTCTGGAGTACAATGAGCAGTTCTTC. It translates to CASRAPLEYNEQFF.

This clonotype was seen ten or more times. This chain joins TRBV7-9 and TRBJ1-5; D possibly corresponds to TRBD1 (5 bases). Deletions cut 1 base from V and 9 bases from J, with 7 bases between. The germline gives CDR1 SEHNR, CDR2 FQNEAQ (reference sequence). CDR3 length equals 12 residues. The CDR3 region is CASSLDQGPQHF. CDR3 DNA: TGTGCCAGCAGCTTAGACCAGGGGCCCCAGCATTTT.

This clonotype was counted ten times or more. The V gene is TRBV6-5, the J gene TRBJ2-3; D may be TRBD1 or TRBD2 (5 bases each). The CDR3 is 16 residues long. Germline values: CDR1 MNHEY, CDR2 SVGAGI. V was pared by 5 bases and J by 2 bases, with 17 bases between. DNA of the CDR3: TGTGCCAGCAGTACCCGTGGGGGTGAGAACACAGATACGCAGTATTTT. It translates to CASSTRGGENTDTQYF.

This clonotype occurred many times. The gene calls are TRBV11-2 and TRBJ2-3, with 13 bases fitting TRBD2. The CDR3 is 17 amino acids. Germline-derived CDR1 and CDR2 are SGHAT and FQNNGV. With V trimmed by 5 bases and J by 4 bases, 9 bases remained unmatched. The CDR3 loop reads CASSVGLAGVGADTQYF. Here the CDR3 DNA reads TGTGCCAGCAGCGTCGGACTAGCGGGGGTAGGGGCAGATACGCAGTATTTT.

This chain links TRBV19 with TRBJ2-5; 10 bases align to TRBD2. CDR1 and CDR2 (germline): LNHDA, SQIVND (reference sequence). The CDR3 runs 15 residues. The V segment lost 5 bases and the J segment 7 bases; nucleotides outside the gene matches: 10. CDR3 in amino acids: CASSPAAGGLGTQYF. CDR3 in DNA: TGTGCCAGTAGTCCCGCAGCGGGGGGGCTAGGGACCCAGTACTTC.

This clonotype has ten or more counts. The chain links TRBV6-2 or TRBV6-3 to TRBJ2-7; tentatively, D is TRBD1 or TRBD2 (5 bases each). The CDR3 consists of 14 residues. Germline V gene data show CDR1 as MNHEY and CDR2 as SVGEGT. The germline V and J ends were trimmed by 6 bases and 2 bases, with 14 bases remaining between them. CDR3 amino acids: CASSAGLGAYEQYF. The CDR3 nucleotides read TGTGCCAGCAGCGCCGGGTTGGGGGCCTACGAGCAGTACTTC.

This clonotype was counted at least ten times. The rearrangement joins TRBV27 to TRBJ1-1, with D perhaps TRBD1 (5 bases). The germline CDR1 and CDR2 sequences are MNHEY and SMNVEV (reference sequence). CDR3 length equals 17 residues. The V gene lost 3 bases and the J gene lost 1 base, with 18 bases spanning the gap. The CDR3 spells CASSLGGVGLRNTEAFF. The DNA of the CDR3 is TGTGCCAGCAGTTTGGGGGGAGTGGGGCTGAGGAACACTGAAGCTTTCTTT.

This clonotype was seen a handful of times. The CDR3 loop reads CASSQDLGTPGAFF. The CDR3, as DNA: TGTGCCAGCAGCCAAGATCTCGGCACCCCAGGCGCTTTCTTT. The rearrangement uses TRBV3-1 and TRBJ1-1; D unresolved. The CDR3 runs to 14 residues. Germline V gene sequence: CDR1 LGHDT, CDR2 YNNKEL (reference sequence). Deletions cut 0 bases from V and 11 bases from J, with 16 bases between. Together with reference TRBV3-1 and TRBJ1-1, the CDR3 gives the full variable domain: DTAVSQTPKYLVTQMGNDKSIKCEQNLGHDTMYWYKQDSKKFLKIMFSYNNKELIINETVPNRFSPKSPDKAHLNLHINSLELGDSAVYFCASSQDLGTPGAFFGQGTRLTVV.

The chain uses TRBV20-1 and TRBJ1-5; maybe TRBD1 (5 bases). CDR1 is DFQATT and CDR2 is SNEGSKA in the germline V gene (reference sequence). The V end lost 6 bases, the J end lost 7 bases, and 13 bases lay between the germline ends. The CDR3 runs 12 residues. The CDR3 loop is CSAGQGGQPQHF. The CDR3 DNA reads as TGCAGTGCGGGGCAGGGAGGACAGCCCCAGCATTTT.

This sequence joins TRBV7-2 and TRBJ2-7; 8 nucleotides match TRBD2. The V gene end was trimmed by 4 bases and the J gene end by 5 bases; junction bases not matched to a gene: 10. The CDR3 totals 15 residues. Germline V gene sequence: CDR1 SGHTA, CDR2 FQGNSA. CDR3 amino acids: CASSSLTSETDEQYF. The DNA for the CDR3 is TGTGCCAGCAGCTCCCTGACTAGCGAGACGGACGAGCAGTACTTC.

This clonotype was recorded at least ten times. J is TRBJ2-5 and V is TRBV29-1, with D hard to call. The CDR3 runs to 11 residues. V was cut by 4 bases and J by 5 bases, with 8 bases left in between. The V gene's germline CDR1 is SQVTM and CDR2 ANQGSEA. This CDR3 is CSVARIETQYF. The CDR3 DNA reads TGCAGCGTTGCCAGGATCGAGACCCAGTACTTC.

This clonotype was seen repeatedly, ten times or more. The chain carries TRBV20-1 and TRBJ2-4; TRBD1 is a possible D gene (5 bases). Trimming removed 3 bases at V and 4 bases at J, with 10 bases between. CDR1 and CDR2 (germline): DFQATT, SNEGSKA (reference sequence). CDR3 length equals 13 residues. The CDR3 loop is CSARADKKNIQYF. Here the CDR3 DNA reads TGCAGTGCTAGGGCGGACAAGAAAAACATTCAGTACTTC.

This clonotype was counted many times. The CDR3 is CASSSDGTVGEKLFF. The CDR3 region has the DNA TGTGCCAGCAGCTCAGATGGGACGGTGGGTGAAAAACTGTTTTTT. The J gene is TRBJ1-4, the V gene TRBV11-2; tentatively, D is TRBD1 (5 bases). The germline CDR1 and CDR2 sequences are SGHAT and FQNNGV. The CDR3 sequence is 15 residues long. Trimming shortened V by 4 bases and J by 7 bases, and 16 bases separated the two germline ends. The variable domain in full, completed from reference TRBV11-2 and TRBJ1-4, reads EAGVAQSPRYKIIEKRQSVAFWCNPISGHATLYWYQQILGQGPKLLIQFQNNGVVDDSQLPKDRFSAERLKGVDSTLKIQPAKLEDSAVYLCASSSDGTVGEKLFFGSGTQLSVL.

This clonotype was counted a few times. Here the CDR3 DNA reads TGTGCCAGCAGCCCCGGGACAGGACTGGGGGACACTGAAGCTTTCTTT. Encoded protein: CASSPGTGLGDTEAFF. The gene calls are TRBV11-3 and TRBJ1-1; 8 nucleotides agree with TRBD1. Germline V CDR1 and CDR2: SGHNT, YENEEA. V lost 5 bases to trimming and J lost 3 bases; unmatched junction nucleotides: 11. The CDR3 is 16 amino acids. The full variable domain, in which reference TRBV11-3 and TRBJ1-1 provide the parts outside the CDR3, is EAGVVQSPRYKIIEKKQPVAFWCNPISGHNTLYWYLQNLGQGPELLIRYENEEAVDDSQLPKDRFSAERLKGVDSTLKIQPAELGDSAVYLCASSPGTGLGDTEAFFGQGTRLTVV.

This clonotype was detected many times. The chain combines TRBV29-1 with TRBJ2-2, with TRBD1 matching over 8 bases. V shed 8 bases, J shed 3 bases, and the junction held 8 bases outside the gene matches. Per germline, CDR1 SQVTM and CDR2 ANQGSEA. This CDR3 is built from 14 residues. The CDR3 coding sequence is TGCAGCTCAACTGGACAGGGAGACACCGGGGAGCTGTTTTTT. It translates to CSSTGQGDTGELFF.

There are a few counts of this clonotype. This chain uses TRBV12-3 or TRBV12-4 with TRBJ2-5, with TRBD2 matching 8 bases. Trimming at V came to 2 bases and at J to 0 bases, leaving 8 bases not matched to a gene. The CDR3 contains 17 residues. CDR3 in amino acids: CASSLSAAGGYQETQYF. The CDR3 DNA sequence: TGTGCCAGCAGTTTATCAGCTGCGGGAGGCTACCAAGAGACCCAGTACTTC.

This clonotype has a count of ten or more. This chain joins TRBV5-1 and TRBJ2-6; D call uncertain. From germline, CDR1 is SGHRS and CDR2 YFSETQ. The germline V and J ends were trimmed by 0 bases and 0 bases, with 4 bases remaining between them. CDR3 length equals 15 residues. CDR3 in amino acids: CASSLDGSGANVLTF. As DNA, the CDR3 is TGCGCCAGCAGCTTGGATGGCTCTGGGGCCAACGTCCTGACTTTC.

In this sample, this clonotype turned up many times. The J gene is TRBJ1-4, the V gene TRBV27, with D possibly matching TRBD1 (5 bases). The V gene's germline CDR1 is MNHEY and CDR2 SMNVEV (reference sequence). V was clipped by 2 bases and J by 8 bases, with 15 bases between them. The CDR3 consists of 15 residues. CDR3 DNA sequence: TGTGCCAGCAGTTTACTTGGAGGGCCAGGGGAAAAACTGTTTTTT. Amino acid sequence: CASSLLGGPGEKLFF.

There are a few counts of this clonotype. V and J are TRBV2 and TRBJ1-6, with D unclear. Trimming took off 6 bases at V and 6 bases at J, with 15 bases between the two ends. The germline V gene has CDR1 SNHLY and CDR2 FYNNEI. This CDR3 contains 15 residues. The chain's CDR3 is CASSRADAGNSPLHF. The CDR3 DNA is TGTGCCAGCAGCCGCGCGGACGCCGGTAATTCACCCCTCCACTTT.

This clonotype was counted many times. The V and J genes are TRBV29-1 and TRBJ1-5; 8 nucleotides match TRBD1. This CDR3 is built from 14 residues. After removal of 7 bases from V and 4 bases from J, the junction contained 9 bases not matched to a gene. Germline CDR1 and CDR2: SQVTM and ANQGSEA. CDR3 DNA: TGCAGCGGTGCGGACAGGGCACTTAATCAGCCCCAGCATTTT. Its translation is CSGADRALNQPQHF.

This clonotype was recorded at least ten times. J is TRBJ2-6 and V is TRBV3-1, with 8 positions matching TRBD2. After removal of 1 base from V and 0 bases from J, the junction contained 5 bases not matched to a gene. The CDR3 has 18 amino acids. Per the germline V gene, CDR1 is LGHDT and CDR2 is YNNKEL (reference sequence). The CDR3 DNA reads as TGTGCCAGCAGCCAAGGTAACGGGGGGGCCTCTGGGGCCAACGTCCTGACTTTC. This translates into CASSQGNGGASGANVLTF. Drawing the rest from reference TRBV3-1 and TRBJ2-6, the complete variable domain is DTAVSQTPKYLVTQMGNDKSIKCEQNLGHDTMYWYKQDSKKFLKIMFSYNNKELIINETVPNRFSPKSPDKAHLNLHINSLELGDSAVYFCASSQGNGGASGANVLTFGAGSRLTVL.

This clonotype has only a few counts. J is TRBJ2-4 and V is TRBV28; D uncertain. Germline V lookup: CDR1 MDHEN, CDR2 SYDVKM. V was cut by 5 bases and J by 15 bases, with 17 bases left in between. There are 12 residues in the CDR3. DNA for the CDR3: TGTGCCAGCAGTCCCCGGGCTTCTCTGCGGTACTTC. Its translation: CASSPRASLRYF. Based on the CDR3 plus reference TRBV28 and TRBJ2-4, the full variable domain is DVKVTQSSRYLVKRTGEKVFLECVQDMDHENMFWYRQDPGLGLRLIYFSYDVKMKEKGDIPEGYSVSREKKERFSLILESASTNQTSMYLCASSPRASLRYFGAGTRLSVL.